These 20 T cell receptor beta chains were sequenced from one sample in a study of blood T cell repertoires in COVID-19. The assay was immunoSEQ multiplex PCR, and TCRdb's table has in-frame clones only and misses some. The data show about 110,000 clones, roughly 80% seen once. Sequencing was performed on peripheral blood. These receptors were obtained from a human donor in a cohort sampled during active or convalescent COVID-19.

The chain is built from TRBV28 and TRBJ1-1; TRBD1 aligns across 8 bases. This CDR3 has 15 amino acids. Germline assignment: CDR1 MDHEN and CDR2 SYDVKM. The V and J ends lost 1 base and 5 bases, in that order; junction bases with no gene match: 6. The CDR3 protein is CASSLLGTGFTEAFF. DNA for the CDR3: TGTGCCAGCAGTTTATTAGGGACAGGTTTTACTGAAGCTTTCTTT.

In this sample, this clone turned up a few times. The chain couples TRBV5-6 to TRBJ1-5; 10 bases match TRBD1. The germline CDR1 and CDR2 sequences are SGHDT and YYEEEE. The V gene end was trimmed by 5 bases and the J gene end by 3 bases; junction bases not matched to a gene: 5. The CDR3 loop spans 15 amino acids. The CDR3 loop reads CASSPGTGANQPQHF. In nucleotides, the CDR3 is TGTGCCAGCAGTCCCGGGACAGGGGCCAATCAGCCCCAGCATTTT.

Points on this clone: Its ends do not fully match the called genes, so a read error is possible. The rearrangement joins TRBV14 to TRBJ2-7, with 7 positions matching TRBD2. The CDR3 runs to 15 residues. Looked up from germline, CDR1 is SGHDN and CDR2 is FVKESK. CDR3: CASSQGGAGAYEQYF. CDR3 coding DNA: TGTGCCAGCAGTCAAGGTGGCGCGGGAGCTTACGAGCAGTACTTC.

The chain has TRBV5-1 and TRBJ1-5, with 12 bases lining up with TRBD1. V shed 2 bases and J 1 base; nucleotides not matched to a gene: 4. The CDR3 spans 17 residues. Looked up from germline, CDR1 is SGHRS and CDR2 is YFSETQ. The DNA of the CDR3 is TGCGCCAGCAGCTTAGGGACAGGGGGCGCGAGCAATCAGCCCCAGCATTTT. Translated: CASSLGTGGASNQPQHF.

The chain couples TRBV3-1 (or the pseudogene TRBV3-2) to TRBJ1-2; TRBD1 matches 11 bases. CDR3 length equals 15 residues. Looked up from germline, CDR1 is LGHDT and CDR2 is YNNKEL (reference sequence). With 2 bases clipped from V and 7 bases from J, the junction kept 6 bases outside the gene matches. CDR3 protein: CASSQFGQGASGYTF. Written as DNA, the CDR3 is TGTGCCAGCAGCCAATTTGGACAGGGGGCGTCTGGCTACACCTTC.

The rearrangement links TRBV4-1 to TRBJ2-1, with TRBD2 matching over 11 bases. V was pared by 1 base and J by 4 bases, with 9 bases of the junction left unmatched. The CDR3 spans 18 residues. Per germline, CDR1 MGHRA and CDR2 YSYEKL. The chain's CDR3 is CASSQGLAGPSLYNEQFF. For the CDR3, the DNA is TGCGCCAGCAGCCAAGGACTAGCGGGGCCCTCCCTGTACAATGAGCAGTTCTTC.

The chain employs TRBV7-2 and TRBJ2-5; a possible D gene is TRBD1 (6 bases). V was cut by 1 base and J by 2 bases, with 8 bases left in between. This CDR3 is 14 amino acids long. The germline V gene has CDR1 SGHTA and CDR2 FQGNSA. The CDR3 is CASSLVRGQETQYF. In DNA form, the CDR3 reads TGTGCCAGCAGCTTAGTCAGGGGACAAGAGACCCAGTACTTC.

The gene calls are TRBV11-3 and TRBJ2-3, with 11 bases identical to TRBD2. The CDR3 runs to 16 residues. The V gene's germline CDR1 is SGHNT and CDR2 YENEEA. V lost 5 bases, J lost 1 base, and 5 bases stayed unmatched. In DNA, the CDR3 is TGTGCCAGCAGCAAAGGACTAGCGGGTCGCACAGATACGCAGTATTTT. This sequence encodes CASSKGLAGRTDTQYF.

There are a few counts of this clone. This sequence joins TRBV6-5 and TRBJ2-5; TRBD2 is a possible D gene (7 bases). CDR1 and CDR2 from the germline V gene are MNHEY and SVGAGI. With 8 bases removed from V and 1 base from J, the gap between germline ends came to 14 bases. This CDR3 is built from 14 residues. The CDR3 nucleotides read TGTGCCAGCCGGGGGGCGGGGAGCCAAGAGACCCAGTACTTC. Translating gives CASRGAGSQETQYF.

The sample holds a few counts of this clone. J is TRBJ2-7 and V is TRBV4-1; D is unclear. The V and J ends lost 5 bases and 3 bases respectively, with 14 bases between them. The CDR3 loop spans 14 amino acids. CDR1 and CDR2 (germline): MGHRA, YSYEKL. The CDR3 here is CASSSGLLGYEQYF. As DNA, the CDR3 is TGCGCCAGCAGCTCAGGTTTGTTGGGCTACGAGCAGTACTTC.

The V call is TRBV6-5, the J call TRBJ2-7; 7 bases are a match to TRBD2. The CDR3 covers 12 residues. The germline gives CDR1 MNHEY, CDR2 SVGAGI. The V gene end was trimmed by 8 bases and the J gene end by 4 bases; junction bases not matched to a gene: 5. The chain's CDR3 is CASFGGVYEQYF. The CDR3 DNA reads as TGTGCCAGCTTTGGGGGGGTTTACGAGCAGTACTTC.

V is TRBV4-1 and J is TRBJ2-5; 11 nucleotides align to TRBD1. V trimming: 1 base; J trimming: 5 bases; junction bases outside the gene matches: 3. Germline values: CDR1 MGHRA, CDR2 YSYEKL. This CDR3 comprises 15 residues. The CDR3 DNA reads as TGCGCCAGCAGCCAAGGGGACAGGGGGTTGGAGACCCAGTACTTC. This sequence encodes CASSQGDRGLETQYF.

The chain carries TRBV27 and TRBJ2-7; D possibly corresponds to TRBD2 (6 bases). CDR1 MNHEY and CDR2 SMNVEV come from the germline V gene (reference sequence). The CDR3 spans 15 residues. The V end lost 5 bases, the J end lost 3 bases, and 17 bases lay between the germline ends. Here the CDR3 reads CASSTKGGSVYEQYF. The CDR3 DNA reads TGTGCCAGCAGTACGAAGGGAGGATCGGTCTACGAGCAGTACTTC.

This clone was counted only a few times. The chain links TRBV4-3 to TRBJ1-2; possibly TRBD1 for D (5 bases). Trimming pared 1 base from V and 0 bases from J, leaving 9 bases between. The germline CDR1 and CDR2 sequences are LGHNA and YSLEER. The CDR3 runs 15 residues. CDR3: CASSQARVTNYGYTF. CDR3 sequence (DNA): TGCGCCAGCAGCCAAGCCAGGGTAACTAACTATGGCTACACCTTC.

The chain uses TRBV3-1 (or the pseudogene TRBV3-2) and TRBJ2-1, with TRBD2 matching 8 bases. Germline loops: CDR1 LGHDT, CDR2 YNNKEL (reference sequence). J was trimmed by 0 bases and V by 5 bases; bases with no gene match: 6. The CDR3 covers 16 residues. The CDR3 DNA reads TGTGCCAGCAGCTCCCCGGGACTAGGCTCCTACAATGAGCAGTTCTTC. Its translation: CASSSPGLGSYNEQFF.

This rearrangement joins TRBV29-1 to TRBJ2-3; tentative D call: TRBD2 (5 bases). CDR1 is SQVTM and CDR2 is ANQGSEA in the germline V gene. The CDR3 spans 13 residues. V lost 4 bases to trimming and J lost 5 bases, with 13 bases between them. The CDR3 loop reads CSVVLGGRDTQYF. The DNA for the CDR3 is TGCAGCGTTGTTTTAGGTGGGAGAGATACGCAGTATTTT.

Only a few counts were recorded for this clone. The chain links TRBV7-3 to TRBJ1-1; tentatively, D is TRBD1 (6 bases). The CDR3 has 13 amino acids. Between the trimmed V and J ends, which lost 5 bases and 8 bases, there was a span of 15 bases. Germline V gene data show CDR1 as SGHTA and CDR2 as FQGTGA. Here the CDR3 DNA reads TGTGCCAGCAGCACCGGACAGAGCCGGGAAGCTTTCTTT. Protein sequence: CASSTGQSREAFF. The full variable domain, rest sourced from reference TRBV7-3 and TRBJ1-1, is GAGVSQTPSNKVTEKGKYVELRCDPISGHTALYWYRQSLGQGPEFLIYFQGTGAADDSGLPNDRFFAVRPEGSVSTLKIQRTERGDSAVYLCASSTGQSREAFFGQGTRLTVV.

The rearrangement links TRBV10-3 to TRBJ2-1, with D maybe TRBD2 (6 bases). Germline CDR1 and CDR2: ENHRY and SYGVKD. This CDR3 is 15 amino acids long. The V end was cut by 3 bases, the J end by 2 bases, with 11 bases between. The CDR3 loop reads CAISEPGDPYNEQFF. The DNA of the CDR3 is TGTGCCATCAGTGAACCGGGAGACCCCTACAATGAGCAGTTCTTC.

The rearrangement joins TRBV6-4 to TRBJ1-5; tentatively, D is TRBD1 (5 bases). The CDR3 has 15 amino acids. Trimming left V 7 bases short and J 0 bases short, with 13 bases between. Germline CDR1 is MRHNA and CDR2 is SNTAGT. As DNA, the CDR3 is TGTGCCAGCATACTCACAGGCCATAGCAATCAGCCCCAGCATTTT. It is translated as CASILTGHSNQPQHF.

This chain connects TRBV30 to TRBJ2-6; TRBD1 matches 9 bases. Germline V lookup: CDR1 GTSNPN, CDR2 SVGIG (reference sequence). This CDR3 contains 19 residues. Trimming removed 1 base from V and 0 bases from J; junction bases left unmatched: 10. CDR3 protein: CAWSAFTGGFDSGANVLTF. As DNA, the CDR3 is TGTGCCTGGAGTGCCTTCACAGGGGGCTTCGACTCTGGGGCCAACGTCCTGACTTTC.